The 5 T cell receptor beta chains below all came from one sample that was sequenced in a study of regulatory T cells in long-lasting Graves disease. Assembly of TCR beta libraries relied on iRepertoire HTBI primers together with Arm-PCR of CDR3 regions. TCRdb fed the multiplex PCR reads into MiXCR, producing one record per CDR3 protein. The data show roughly 490,000 distinct CDR3 sequences, with approximately 23% seen just once and approximately 14% held by the top ten. The time point was: persistent/refractory GD, antithyroid drugs over 5 years with positive TRAb. After RNA was extracted from PBMCs, the TCR library was made from it. Sample: peripheral blood mononuclear cells (PBMCs), taken when the disease was refractory, from a patient treated with antithyroid drugs. Receptor source: a female donor with Graves disease.

This rearrangement joins TRBV6-5 to TRBJ1-4, with D uncertain. The CDR3 consists of 19 residues. Germline-derived CDR1 and CDR2 are MNHEY and SVGAGI. The ends were cut back, 1 base at V and 4 bases at J, with 22 bases in the middle. CDR3 nucleotides: TGTGCCAGCAGTTACTTGAACATAAAATTAGGGAACGATAATGAAAAACTGTTTTTT. This codes for CASSYLNIKLGNDNEKLFF.

This clonotype appeared many times. This chain connects TRBV28 to TRBJ1-2; D gene uncertain. V shed 5 bases and J shed 8 bases, with 18 bases lying between them. The CDR3 contains 14 residues. Per the germline V gene, CDR1 is MDHEN and CDR2 is SYDVKM. CDR3 sequence reads: CASSPYGLQQGYTF. The CDR3 DNA sequence: TGTGCCAGCAGTCCCTACGGTCTCCAGCAGGGCTACACCTTC.

This clonotype was seen ten or more times. The gene calls are TRBV10-3 and TRBJ2-5, with 7 bases that match TRBD1. V shed 4 bases, J shed 1 base, and the junction held 9 bases outside the gene matches. The germline CDR1 and CDR2 sequences are ENHRY and SYGVKD. This CDR3 has 16 amino acids. CDR3 DNA: TGTGCCATCAGTGGGGATTCCGGGACAGCCCAAGAGACCCAGTACTTC. Translated, it gives CAISGDSGTAQETQYF.

This clonotype was observed many times. J is TRBJ1-5 and V is TRBV2; perhaps TRBD1 as D (5 bases). The V gene lost 4 bases and the J gene lost 6 bases, with 13 bases spanning the gap. The CDR3 has 14 amino acids. The germline V gene encodes CDR1 SNHLY and CDR2 FYNNEI. In nucleotides, the CDR3 is TGTGCCAGCAGTGTAGACAGTCCCGTTCAGCCCCAGCATTTT. Amino acids: CASSVDSPVQPQHF.

This clonotype was seen more than once but under ten times. The gene calls are TRBV28 and TRBJ2-1; the match to TRBD1 covers 8 bases. The CDR3 runs 15 residues. Germline lookup yields CDR1 MDHEN and CDR2 SYDVKM. With V trimmed by 6 bases and J by 6 bases, 10 bases remained unmatched. CDR3 sequence: CASSNQGADFNEQFF. DNA of the CDR3: TGTGCCAGCAGCAACCAGGGGGCGGATTTCAATGAGCAGTTCTTC.